This record concerns one T cell receptor (beta chain) sequence. TCRdb passed the 5' RACE reads through MiXCR, listing each CDR3 protein once. The table has about 470,000 distinct CDR3 sequences, roughly 24% seen once. The record originates from a study of identical twins. Healthy Caucasians were all of the donors. These data also featured in a second study, about T cells expressing NK-cell markers.

Sequencing was carried out using CD4+ T cells sorted from blood. This TCR came from a woman younger than 35 in good health.

CDR3 amino acids: CSVVWRWEGTDTQYF. DNA for the CDR3: TGCAGCGTTGTCTGGCGGTGGGAGGGCACAGATACGCAGTATTTT. This chain uses TRBV29-1 with TRBJ2-3; tentative D call: TRBD2 (6 bases). Deletions cut 4 bases from V and 1 base from J, with 15 bases between. Germline V gives CDR1 SQVTM, CDR2 ANQGSEA. This CDR3 is built from 15 residues.